A selection of T cell receptor beta chains follows, all from one sample in a study of human thymus T cells. Produced via immunoSEQ multiplex PCR; TCRdb's table is partial and in-frame only. Among 35,000 to 55,000 clones listed, over 85% were seen once. The sequencing input was blood. These receptors came from a boy under two years old with a congenital heart defect but otherwise immunologically healthy. CDR3s include the opening cysteine and the closing phenylalanine or tryptophan. The order of the fields is clone size, J gene, V gene, D gene, CDR3 DNA, CDR3 protein. D genes are given only for firm matches. Clone size appears in some rows only: once, few, many, or a class for an expanded clone.

clone size: NA; J gene: TRBJ2-7; V gene: TRBV20-1; D gene: TRBD1; CDR3 DNA: TGCAGTGGACTCGGACAGGGCGAGCAGTACTTC; CDR3 protein: CSGLGQGEQYF
clone size: NA; J gene: TRBJ2-7; V gene: TRBV28; D gene: TRBD1; CDR3 DNA: TGTGCCAGCAGTTTAAGGGGTTTTATCGGGACAGCTTCTACCTACGAGCAGTACTTC; CDR3 protein: CASSLRGFIGTASTYEQYF
clone size: NA; J gene: TRBJ1-2; V gene: TRBV5-5; D gene: NA; CDR3 DNA: TGTGCCAGCAGCGTAGCCGGGACCCCTTCCGATGGCTACACCTTC; CDR3 protein: CASSVAGTPSDGYTF
clone size: NA; J gene: TRBJ1-1; V gene: TRBV10-3; D gene: TRBD1; CDR3 DNA: TGTGCCATCAGGACAGGGGCTGAAGCTTTCTTT; CDR3 protein: CAIRTGAEAFF
clone size: NA; J gene: TRBJ2-1; V gene: TRBV6-6; D gene: NA; CDR3 DNA: TGTGCCAGCAGTTGGCCGAATGAGCAGTTCTTC; CDR3 protein: CASSWPNEQFF
clone size: NA; J gene: TRBJ2-1; V gene: TRBV7-9; D gene: NA; CDR3 DNA: TGTGCCAGCAGCGAGACTACCCACAATGAGCAGTTCTTC; CDR3 protein: CASSETTHNEQFF
clone size: NA; J gene: TRBJ1-5; V gene: TRBV5-1; D gene: NA; CDR3 DNA: TGCGCCAGCCCCTTGGGGCAGGGAGGTACTCTTAAAGGCAATCAGCCCCAGCATTTT; CDR3 protein: CASPLGQGGTLKGNQPQHF
clone size: NA; J gene: TRBJ1-5; V gene: TRBV19; D gene: TRBD1; CDR3 DNA: TGTGCCAGTAGTAGGGGGATGGACAGGGGAGATCAGCCCCAGCATTTT; CDR3 protein: CASSRGMDRGDQPQHF
clone size: NA; J gene: TRBJ2-5; V gene: TRBV7-2; D gene: TRBD2; CDR3 DNA: TGTGCCAGCAGCTCTAGAGCGGGGGACTTAGAGACCCAGTACTTC; CDR3 protein: CASSSRAGDLETQYF
clone size: NA; J gene: TRBJ2-3; V gene: TRBV10-3; D gene: NA; CDR3 DNA: TGTGCCATCGCCGGGGGGCGAGGCACAGATACGCAGTATTTT; CDR3 protein: CAIAGGRGTDTQYF
clone size: NA; J gene: TRBJ2-3; V gene: TRBV19; D gene: TRBD2; CDR3 DNA: TGTGCCAGTAGACCGGGACTAGCGGGCGGGGATACGCAGTATTTT; CDR3 protein: CASRPGLAGGDTQYF
clone size: once; J gene: TRBJ2-7; V gene: TRBV19; D gene: NA; CDR3 DNA: TGTGCCAGTAGTATCGGGACTGGTTCCTACGAGCAGTACTTC; CDR3 protein: CASSIGTGSYEQYF
clone size: NA; J gene: TRBJ1-1; V gene: TRBV7-9; D gene: TRBD1; CDR3 DNA: TGTGCCAGCAGTTACCGGGGACAGGGGGCGTCTGAAGCTTTCTTT; CDR3 protein: CASSYRGQGASEAFF
clone size: NA; J gene: TRBJ1-1; V gene: TRBV30; D gene: NA; CDR3 DNA: TGTGCCTGGATCCCTCTAGGGACTGAAGCTTTCTTT; CDR3 protein: CAWIPLGTEAFF
clone size: NA; J gene: TRBJ1-4; V gene: TRBV4-1; D gene: TRBD1; CDR3 DNA: TGCGCCAGCAGCCAGACAGGGGGGGGTGAAAAACTGTTTTTT; CDR3 protein: CASSQTGGGEKLFF
clone size: NA; J gene: TRBJ1-5; V gene: TRBV28; D gene: NA; CDR3 DNA: TGTGCCAGCAGTCCCTCGAGGGGTGGTCAGCCCCAGCATTTT; CDR3 protein: CASSPSRGGQPQHF
clone size: NA; J gene: TRBJ1-2; V gene: TRBV6-1; D gene: NA; CDR3 DNA: TGTGCCAGCATTGGACGGCCCAGGGATGGCTACACCTTC; CDR3 protein: CASIGRPRDGYTF
clone size: NA; J gene: TRBJ2-3; V gene: TRBV4-2; D gene: TRBD2; CDR3 DNA: TGTGCCAGCAGCCTAAGGACTAGCGGGGGTACAGATACGCAGTATTTT; CDR3 protein: CASSLRTSGGTDTQYF
clone size: NA; J gene: TRBJ1-5; V gene: TRBV28; D gene: NA; CDR3 DNA: TGTGCCAGCAGTTTGGGTTTTCAGCCCCAGCATTTT; CDR3 protein: CASSLGFQPQHF
clone size: NA; J gene: TRBJ2-7; V gene: TRBV6-5; D gene: NA; CDR3 DNA: TGTGCCAGCAGTTACACCTACGAGCAGTACTTC; CDR3 protein: CASSYTYEQYF
clone size: NA; J gene: TRBJ2-3; V gene: TRBV5-1; D gene: TRBD1; CDR3 DNA: TGCGCCAGCAGCTCCAGGGGGCAAGACACAGATACGCAGTATTTT; CDR3 protein: CASSSRGQDTDTQYF
clone size: few; J gene: TRBJ1-2; V gene: TRBV4-1; D gene: NA; CDR3 DNA: TGCGCCAGCAGCCAAGACAACTATGGCTACACCTTC; CDR3 protein: CASSQDNYGYTF
clone size: NA; J gene: TRBJ2-5; V gene: TRBV7-9; D gene: TRBD2; CDR3 DNA: TGTGCCAGCAGCTTGGGACTAGCAGGGGAGACCCAGTACTTC; CDR3 protein: CASSLGLAGETQYF
clone size: NA; J gene: TRBJ1-3; V gene: TRBV7-9; D gene: NA; CDR3 DNA: TGTGCCAGCAGTTCTCCCGGAAACACCATATATTTT; CDR3 protein: CASSSPGNTIYF
clone size: NA; J gene: TRBJ2-3; V gene: TRBV4-3; D gene: NA; CDR3 DNA: TGCGCCAGCAGCCAAGGGGGGGTCCTCACAGATACGCAGTATTTT; CDR3 protein: CASSQGGVLTDTQYF
clone size: NA; J gene: TRBJ1-2; V gene: TRBV9; D gene: TRBD1; CDR3 DNA: TGTGCCAGCAGCTTCACAGGACAGGGAGGATTCTATGGCTACACCTTC; CDR3 protein: CASSFTGQGGFYGYTF
clone size: once; J gene: TRBJ1-6; V gene: TRBV5-1; D gene: NA; CDR3 DNA: TGCGCCAGCAGCTTGCCTTGGAGGGATTCACCCCTCCACTTT; CDR3 protein: CASSLPWRDSPLHF
clone size: NA; J gene: TRBJ2-2; V gene: TRBV23-1; D gene: NA; CDR3 DNA: TGCGCCAGCAGGAGGGGCGGGGACACCGGGGAGCTGTTTTTT; CDR3 protein: CASRRGGDTGELFF
clone size: NA; J gene: TRBJ2-2; V gene: TRBV5-1; D gene: NA; CDR3 DNA: TGCGCCAGCAAAGTTGCTAGCACCGGGGAGCTGTTTTTT; CDR3 protein: CASKVASTGELFF
clone size: few; J gene: TRBJ1-1; V gene: TRBV19; D gene: TRBD1; CDR3 DNA: TGTGCCAGTAGTTTACGACAGGGGAACACTGAAGCTTTCTTT; CDR3 protein: CASSLRQGNTEAFF
clone size: NA; J gene: TRBJ2-7; V gene: TRBV7-2; D gene: TRBD1; CDR3 DNA: TGTGCCAGCAGGAGGGACAGGGGAAGGGACGAGCAGTACTTC; CDR3 protein: CASRRDRGRDEQYF
clone size: NA; J gene: TRBJ2-7; V gene: TRBV11-2; D gene: TRBD2; CDR3 DNA: TGTGCCAGCAGCTCACTAGCGGGGGGGCTGTACGAGCAGTACTTC; CDR3 protein: CASSSLAGGLYEQYF
clone size: NA; J gene: TRBJ2-5; V gene: TRBV7-9; D gene: NA; CDR3 DNA: TGTGCCAGCAGCTTCCGCGGTCCAGGGACCCAGTACTTC; CDR3 protein: CASSFRGPGTQYF
clone size: NA; J gene: TRBJ1-2; V gene: TRBV5-4; D gene: NA; CDR3 DNA: TGTGCCAGCAGCTTGGAAGCGGGGGCTGACTATGGCTACACCTTC; CDR3 protein: CASSLEAGADYGYTF
clone size: once; J gene: TRBJ1-1; V gene: TRBV28; D gene: NA; CDR3 DNA: TGTGCCAGCAGTTTGGTAACAAACACTGAAGCTTTCTTT; CDR3 protein: CASSLVTNTEAFF
clone size: NA; J gene: TRBJ2-3; V gene: TRBV13; D gene: TRBD2; CDR3 DNA: TGTGCCAGCAGCACACGGACTAGCTCTTTCACAGATACGCAGTATTTT; CDR3 protein: CASSTRTSSFTDTQYF
clone size: NA; J gene: TRBJ2-1; V gene: TRBV28; D gene: NA; CDR3 DNA: TGTGCCAGCAGCCTCGGACCGCCTTATGAGCAGTTCTTC; CDR3 protein: CASSLGPPYEQFF
clone size: NA; J gene: TRBJ1-5; V gene: TRBV6-5; D gene: NA; CDR3 DNA: TGTGCCAGCAGTTACTCTCTCAATCAGCCCCAGCATTTT; CDR3 protein: CASSYSLNQPQHF
clone size: NA; J gene: TRBJ2-7; V gene: TRBV7-8; D gene: NA; CDR3 DNA: TGTGCCAGCAGCCGGGACGAGCTCTACGAGCAGTACTTC; CDR3 protein: CASSRDELYEQYF
clone size: NA; J gene: TRBJ1-1; V gene: TRBV6-5; D gene: NA; CDR3 DNA: TGTGCCAGCTTCTTGACAGGTCCGAACACTGAAGCTTTCTTT; CDR3 protein: CASFLTGPNTEAFF
clone size: once; J gene: TRBJ2-7; V gene: TRBV9; D gene: TRBD2; CDR3 DNA: TGTGCCAGCAGCGTAGGACTAGCGGGGGGCGGCGAGCAGTACTTC; CDR3 protein: CASSVGLAGGGEQYF
clone size: NA; J gene: TRBJ2-2; V gene: TRBV15; D gene: NA; CDR3 DNA: TGTGCCACCAGCAGAGGTCCTACCGGGGAGCTGTTTTTT; CDR3 protein: CATSRGPTGELFF
clone size: NA; J gene: TRBJ1-2; V gene: TRBV7-2; D gene: NA; CDR3 DNA: TGTGCCAGCAGCTTAGACCAGGGTGTGTATGGCTACACCTTC; CDR3 protein: CASSLDQGVYGYTF
clone size: NA; J gene: TRBJ2-1; V gene: TRBV7-9; D gene: NA; CDR3 DNA: TGTGCCAGCAGCCCCGCCGGGCGGGGCCACTCCTACAATGAGCAGTTCTTC; CDR3 protein: CASSPAGRGHSYNEQFF
clone size: NA; J gene: TRBJ1-3; V gene: TRBV7-6; D gene: NA; CDR3 DNA: TGTGCCAGCAGCTTATACCCTGTAGGCTCTGGAAACACCATATATTTT; CDR3 protein: CASSLYPVGSGNTIYF
clone size: NA; J gene: TRBJ2-7; V gene: TRBV2; D gene: NA; CDR3 DNA: TGTGCCAGCACCGTTGCCTACGAGCAGTACTTC; CDR3 protein: CASTVAYEQYF
clone size: NA; J gene: TRBJ1-2; V gene: TRBV4-1; D gene: TRBD1; CDR3 DNA: TGCGCCAGCAGCCAAGTCTGGGACAGGGGAGACTATGGCTACACCTTC; CDR3 protein: CASSQVWDRGDYGYTF
clone size: once; J gene: TRBJ2-7; V gene: TRBV11-2; D gene: NA; CDR3 DNA: TGTGCCAGCAGCCGATCACCGGGTTCAAGCTCCTACGAGCAGTACTTC; CDR3 protein: CASSRSPGSSSYEQYF
clone size: NA; J gene: TRBJ2-1; V gene: TRBV9; D gene: TRBD1; CDR3 DNA: TGTGCCAGCAGCGTATCAGGGGGCGCTTACTACAATGAGCAGTTCTTC; CDR3 protein: CASSVSGGAYYNEQFF
clone size: NA; J gene: TRBJ2-4; V gene: TRBV30; D gene: NA; CDR3 DNA: TGTGCCTGGAGTCCTGGGGGAAAAGGGAACATTCAGTACTTC; CDR3 protein: CAWSPGGKGNIQYF
clone size: NA; J gene: TRBJ2-3; V gene: TRBV7-2; D gene: NA; CDR3 DNA: TGTGCCAGCAGCTTCAGGGGAGCAGATACGCAGTATTTT; CDR3 protein: CASSFRGADTQYF
clone size: NA; J gene: TRBJ2-3; V gene: TRBV30; D gene: TRBD2; CDR3 DNA: TGTGCCTGGACTAGCGGGGGGCCCCATACGCAGTATTTT; CDR3 protein: CAWTSGGPHTQYF
clone size: NA; J gene: TRBJ2-7; V gene: TRBV15; D gene: TRBD2; CDR3 DNA: TGTGCCACCAGCAGAGAGCGGGGGGGACTTTTGTACTTC; CDR3 protein: CATSRERGGLLYF
clone size: NA; J gene: TRBJ2-1; V gene: TRBV4-3; D gene: TRBD2; CDR3 DNA: TGCGCCAGCAGCCAAGATCGCGGGGGGGCCTACAATGAGCAGTTCTTC; CDR3 protein: CASSQDRGGAYNEQFF
clone size: NA; J gene: TRBJ1-2; V gene: TRBV19; D gene: TRBD1; CDR3 DNA: TGTGCCAGTAGTCGGGACAGGGGGATCGCTGGCTACACCTTC; CDR3 protein: CASSRDRGIAGYTF
clone size: NA; J gene: TRBJ1-2; V gene: TRBV27; D gene: NA; CDR3 DNA: TGTGCCAGCAGCCAAACCCACTCCCGGGTCTATGGCTACACCTTC; CDR3 protein: CASSQTHSRVYGYTF